This T cell receptor (beta chain) was captured in a study of shared clonotypes between healthy human individuals. Study outcomes and limitations: The represented genetic and exposure-history diversity was limited by the small number of donors.

Comment on this clone: Antigen: not known.

Profiled with immunoSEQ multiplex PCR; TCRdb holds only in-frame clones, not every one. This repertoire shows more than 400,000 clones, around 80% found once; its top ten account for 12%. Sequenced sample: PBMCs. The clonotype was recovered from a woman aged 40 to 50 in good health. Some clones in this sample may be carry-over from other donors' samples.

CDR3: CASSEGQGGSKLAKNIQYF. CDR3 nucleotide sequence: TGTGCCAGCAGCGAGGGACAGGGTGGGTCTAAACTAGCCAAAAACATTCAGTACTTC. The chain has TRBV9 and TRBJ2-4, with 9 bases aligning to TRBD1. J lost 0 bases, V lost 3 bases, and 13 bases had no gene match. The germline CDR1 and CDR2 sequences are SGDLS and YYNGEE. The CDR3 totals 19 residues.